This passage covers 18 T cell receptor beta chains from one sample sequenced in a study of T cells in localized non-small cell lung cancer. TCRdb's copy holds only in-frame clones and misses some; the assay was immunoSEQ multiplex PCR. The sample has some 10,000 clones, over 65% seen once. The input for sequencing was peripheral blood, taken before any cancer treatment. The receptors originated from a male donor older than 55 with stage I lung adenocarcinoma.

This clone was counted a single time. The chain uses TRBV6-5 and TRBJ1-2, with D possibly being TRBD1 (6 bases). CDR3 length: 12 residues. V lost 9 bases, J lost 8 bases, and 16 bases lay in between. Germline lookup yields CDR1 MNHEY and CDR2 SVGAGI. CDR3 protein: CASRGGRRGYTF. Here the CDR3 DNA reads TGTGCCAGTCGGGGGGGGCGAAGAGGCTACACCTTC.

This clone showed up just a few times. The gene calls are TRBV5-1 and TRBJ1-6; D remains unclear. The CDR3 consists of 15 residues. In germline, CDR1 is SGHRS, CDR2 YFSETQ. Trimming pared 0 bases from V and 6 bases from J, leaving 10 bases between. The CDR3 reads CASSLAVTGNSPLHF. The CDR3 DNA reads as TGCGCCAGCAGCTTGGCGGTAACTGGTAATTCACCCCTCCACTTT.

DNA of the CDR3: TGTGCCAGCAGCCCGCGTGGAAACACCATATATTTT. Its protein product is CASSPRGNTIYF. The V and J genes are TRBV7-9 and TRBJ1-3; D is uncertain. V lost 5 bases and J 3 bases, leaving 5 bases between the germline ends. The CDR3 is 12 amino acids. The germline V gene encodes CDR1 SEHNR and CDR2 FQNEAQ (reference sequence).

V and J are TRBV13 and TRBJ1-6; no clear D. There are 17 residues in the CDR3. V lost 5 bases, J lost 0 bases, and 14 bases lay in between. Germline CDR1 reads PRHDT; CDR2 reads FYEKMQ (reference sequence). The CDR3 protein is CASSLSPFSSYNSPLHF. Written as DNA, the CDR3 is TGTGCCAGCAGCCTAAGTCCCTTCAGCTCCTATAATTCACCCCTCCACTTT. The full variable domain, rest sourced from reference TRBV13 and TRBJ1-6, is AAGVIQSPRHLIKEKRETATLKCYPIPRHDTVYWYQQGPGQDPQFLISFYEKMQSDKGSIPDRFSAQQFSDYHSELNMSSLELGDSALYFCASSLSPFSSYNSPLHFGNGTRLTVT.

This clone was observed once. CDR3 amino acids: CASTETGPAGTIQYF. CDR3 sequence (DNA): TGTGCCAGTACCGAGACCGGGCCCGCGGGAACCATTCAGTACTTC. The chain links TRBV19 to TRBJ2-4; the D gene is possibly TRBD2 (6 bases). Germline lookup yields CDR1 LNHDA and CDR2 SQIVND (reference sequence). The CDR3 is 15 residues long. Trimming left V 7 bases short and J 9 bases short, with 22 bases between.

The chain carries TRBV18 and TRBJ1-6, with D uncertain. V shed 3 bases and J shed 6 bases, with 12 bases lying between them. Germline CDR1 KGHSH, CDR2 LQKENI. This CDR3 is 15 amino acids long. CDR3 protein: CASSPGVRRNSPLHF. The CDR3 DNA reads TGTGCCAGCTCACCCGGGGTCAGGCGTAATTCACCCCTCCACTTT.

The genes are TRBV11-1 and TRBJ1-2; D is unclear. The germline V gene has CDR1 SGHAT and CDR2 FQDESV (reference sequence). V was shortened by 4 bases and J by 1 base, with 13 bases between the two germline ends. The length of the CDR3 is 15 residues. The CDR3 spells CASSSTPQDNYGYTF. Here the CDR3 DNA reads TGTGCCAGCAGCTCAACACCGCAGGATAACTATGGCTACACCTTC.

Regarding this clone: One end of the junction varies from germline; a read error may be responsible. The chain uses TRBV19 and TRBJ2-7; D not certain. Germline CDR1 and CDR2: LNHDA and SQIVND (reference sequence). The CDR3 sequence is 13 residues long. The CDR3 is CAGSSSSVYEQYF. For the CDR3, the DNA is TGTGCCGGTAGTAGTAGTTCGGTCTACGAGCAGTACTTC.

The genes are TRBV5-4 and TRBJ2-2; D call uncertain. V was shortened by 4 bases and J by 6 bases, with 10 bases between the two germline ends. The CDR3 extends over 13 amino acids. The germline V gene encodes CDR1 SGHNT and CDR2 YYREEE (reference sequence). The CDR3 spells CASSQTGAGELFF. CDR3 nucleotides: TGTGCCAGCAGCCAAACTGGGGCCGGGGAGCTGTTTTTT.

This chain connects TRBV5-1 to TRBJ2-5; D is perhaps TRBD1 or TRBD2 (5 bases each). The CDR3 has 14 residues. The germline CDR1 and CDR2 sequences are SGHRS and YFSETQ. Trimming cost V 3 bases and J 2 bases, with 11 bases left between them. The CDR3 region is CASSWGNRQETQYF. The CDR3 DNA reads as TGCGCCAGCAGCTGGGGGAATCGGCAAGAGACCCAGTACTTC.

The J gene is TRBJ2-2, the V gene TRBV5-4; possible D gene TRBD1, 5 bases. CDR3 length: 15 amino acids. Trimming cost V 0 bases and J 2 bases, with 8 bases left between them. Germline V CDR1 and CDR2: SGHNT, YYREEE (reference sequence). CDR3 sequence (DNA): TGTGCCAGCAGCTTGGTTCAGGGCAACACCGGGGAGCTGTTTTTT. As protein: CASSLVQGNTGELFF. Full variable domain (missing parts from reference TRBV5-4 and TRBJ2-2): ETGVTQSPTHLIKTRGQQVTLRCSSQSGHNTVSWYQQALGQGPQFIFQYYREEENGRGNFPPRFSGLQFPNYSSELNVNALELDDSALYLCASSLVQGNTGELFFGEGSRLTVL.

The rearrangement uses TRBV2 and TRBJ1-2; D gene uncertain. The CDR3 loop spans 16 amino acids. V was shortened by 4 bases and J by 2 bases, with 17 bases between the two germline ends. Germline CDR1 SNHLY, CDR2 FYNNEI. The CDR3 sequence is CASSALSRGWNYGYTF. DNA of the CDR3: TGTGCCAGCAGTGCCCTTTCTAGAGGGTGGAACTATGGCTACACCTTC.

The chain couples TRBV29-1 to TRBJ1-2; 11 nucleotides agree with TRBD1. The junction had 9 bases not matched to a gene; V was cut back by 7 bases and J by 8 bases. CDR3 length equals 13 residues. CDR1 is SQVTM and CDR2 is ANQGSEA in the germline V gene. CDR3 in DNA: TGCAGCGCCGGGGACAGGGGGATACAGGGCTACACCTTC. Amino acid sequence: CSAGDRGIQGYTF.

The rearrangement links TRBV5-4 to TRBJ1-1; 7 bases are shared with TRBD1. The germline gives CDR1 SGHNT, CDR2 YYREEE (reference sequence). V dropped 4 bases and J dropped 0; count of bases not matched to a gene: 9. The CDR3 is made up of 16 amino acids. The CDR3 DNA is TGTGCCAGCAGCCGAATGGGACAGAGTTTGAACACTGAAGCTTTCTTT. Translated, it gives CASSRMGQSLNTEAFF. Supplemented by reference TRBV5-4 and TRBJ1-1, the full variable domain reads ETGVTQSPTHLIKTRGQQVTLRCSSQSGHNTVSWYQQALGQGPQFIFQYYREEENGRGNFPPRFSGLQFPNYSSELNVNALELDDSALYLCASSRMGQSLNTEAFFGQGTRLTVV.

The V gene is TRBV13, the J gene TRBJ2-2; D uncertain. Germline-derived CDR1 and CDR2 are PRHDT and FYEKMQ (reference sequence). The CDR3 has 14 residues. Trimming removed 3 bases at V and 0 bases at J, with 5 bases between. The CDR3: CASSFRSNTGELFF. As DNA, the CDR3 is TGTGCCAGCAGCTTTCGATCGAACACCGGGGAGCTGTTTTTT.

This clone appeared a few times. V is TRBV10-3 and J is TRBJ1-6; D ambiguous. The V end was cut by 2 bases, the J end by 10 bases, with 9 bases between. The germline V gene encodes CDR1 ENHRY and CDR2 SYGVKD. The CDR3 spans 13 residues. In DNA form, the CDR3 reads TGTGCCATCAGTGAGGAACCGAACTCACCCCTCCACTTT. This encodes CAISEEPNSPLHF.

This clone came up a few times. The chain joins TRBV4-2 to TRBJ2-3; TRBD2 agrees at 10 bases. The germline V gene has CDR1 LGHNA and CDR2 YNFKEQ. The V gene end was trimmed by 2 bases and the J gene end by 6 bases; junction bases not matched to a gene: 17. The CDR3 spans 19 residues. This CDR3 is CASSQQLSSSGGVADTQYF. CDR3 DNA: TGTGCCAGCAGCCAACAACTCTCGTCTAGCGGGGGAGTAGCGGATACGCAGTATTTT.

The chain has TRBV2 and TRBJ1-6; D perhaps matches TRBD1 (5 bases). From germline, CDR1 is SNHLY and CDR2 FYNNEI. The CDR3 consists of 15 residues. Trimming removed 7 bases from V and 7 bases from J, with 17 bases in between. In nucleotides, the CDR3 is TGTGCCAGCACGATGGCCAGGGTGAACAATTCACCCCTCCACTTT. Translating gives CASTMARVNNSPLHF.